This T cell receptor (beta chain) was documented in a study of shared clonotypes between healthy human individuals. In the study overall: The plates for each donor numbered three CD4 naive, three CD4 memory, two CD8 naive and one CD8 memory.

The CDR3 loop spans 15 amino acids. V lost 5 bases to trimming and J lost 1 base, with 12 bases between them. CDR1 and CDR2 from the germline V gene are SNHLY and FYNNEI. TCRdb's copy holds only in-frame clones and misses some; the assay was immunoSEQ multiplex PCR. The sample lists about 2.1 million clones, about 92% occurring once. Positive CCR7 selection of CD45RO-negative cells yielded the naive CD8 cells, and terminally differentiated effector memory CD45RA+ cells were excluded. Only Caucasian adults living in Nashville, Tennessee made up the donor group. Sample: naive CD8+ T cells from PBMCs. The chain uses TRBV2 and TRBJ2-1; D perhaps matches TRBD2 (6 bases). The TCR was taken from a young man in good health. Some clones in this sample may be carry-over from other donors' samples. The CDR3, as DNA: TGTGCCAGCAGTTTAGCGGCTAATTCCTACAATGAGCAGTTCTTC. The encoded protein is CASSLAANSYNEQFF.